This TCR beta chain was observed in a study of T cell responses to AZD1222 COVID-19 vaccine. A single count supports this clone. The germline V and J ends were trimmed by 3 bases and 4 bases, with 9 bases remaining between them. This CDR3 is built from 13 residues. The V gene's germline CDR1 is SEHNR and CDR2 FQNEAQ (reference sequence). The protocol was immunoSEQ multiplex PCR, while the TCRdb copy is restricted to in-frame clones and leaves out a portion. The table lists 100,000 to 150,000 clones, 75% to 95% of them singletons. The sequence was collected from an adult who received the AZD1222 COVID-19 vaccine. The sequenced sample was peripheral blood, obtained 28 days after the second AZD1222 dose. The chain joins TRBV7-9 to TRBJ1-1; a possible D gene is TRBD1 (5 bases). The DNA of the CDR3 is TGTGCCAGCAGCTTGCAGGGTTCCACTGAAGCTTTCTTT. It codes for CASSLQGSTEAFF.